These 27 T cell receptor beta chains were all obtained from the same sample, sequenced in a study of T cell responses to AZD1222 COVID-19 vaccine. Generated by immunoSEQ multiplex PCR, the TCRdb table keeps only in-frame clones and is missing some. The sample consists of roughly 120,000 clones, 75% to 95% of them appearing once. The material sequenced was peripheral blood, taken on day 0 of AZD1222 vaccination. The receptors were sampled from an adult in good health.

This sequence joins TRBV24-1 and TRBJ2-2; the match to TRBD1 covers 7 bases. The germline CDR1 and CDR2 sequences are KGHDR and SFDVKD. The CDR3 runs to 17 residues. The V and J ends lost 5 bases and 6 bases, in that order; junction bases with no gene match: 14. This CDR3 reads CATSGQGPPRVPGELFF. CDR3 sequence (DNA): TGTGCCACCAGTGGACAGGGCCCCCCGAGGGTCCCCGGGGAGCTGTTTTTT.

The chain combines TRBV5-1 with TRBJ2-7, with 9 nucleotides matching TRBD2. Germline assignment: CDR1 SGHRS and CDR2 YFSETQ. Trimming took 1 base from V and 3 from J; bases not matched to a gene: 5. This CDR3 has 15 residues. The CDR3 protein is CASSLWSSGNYEQYF. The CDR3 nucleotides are TGCGCCAGCAGCTTGTGGTCTAGCGGGAACTACGAGCAGTACTTC.

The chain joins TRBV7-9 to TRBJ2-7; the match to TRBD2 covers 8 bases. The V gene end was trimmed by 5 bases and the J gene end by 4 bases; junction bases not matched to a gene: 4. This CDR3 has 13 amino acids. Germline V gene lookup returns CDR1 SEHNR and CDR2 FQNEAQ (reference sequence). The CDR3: CASSPGTSYEQYF. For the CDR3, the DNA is TGTGCCAGCAGCCCCGGGACTAGTTACGAGCAGTACTTC.

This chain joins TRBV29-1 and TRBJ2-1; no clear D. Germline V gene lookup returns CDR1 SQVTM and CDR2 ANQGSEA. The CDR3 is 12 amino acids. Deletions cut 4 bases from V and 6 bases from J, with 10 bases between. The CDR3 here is CSVGSRRNEQFF. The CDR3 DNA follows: TGCAGCGTTGGTTCTAGACGCAATGAGCAGTTCTTC.

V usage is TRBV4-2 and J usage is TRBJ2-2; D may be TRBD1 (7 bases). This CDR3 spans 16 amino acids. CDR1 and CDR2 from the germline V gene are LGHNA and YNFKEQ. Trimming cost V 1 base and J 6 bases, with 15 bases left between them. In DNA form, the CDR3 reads TGTGCCAGCAGCCAAGTGGGCGGAGGGGGCCCCGGGGAGCTGTTTTTT. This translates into CASSQVGGGGPGELFF.

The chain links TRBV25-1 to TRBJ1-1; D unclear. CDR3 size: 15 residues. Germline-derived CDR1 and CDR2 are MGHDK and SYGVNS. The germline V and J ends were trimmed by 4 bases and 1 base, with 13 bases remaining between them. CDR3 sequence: CASSGLQNWNTEAFF. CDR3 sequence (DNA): TGTGCCAGCAGTGGACTACAGAATTGGAACACTGAAGCTTTCTTT.

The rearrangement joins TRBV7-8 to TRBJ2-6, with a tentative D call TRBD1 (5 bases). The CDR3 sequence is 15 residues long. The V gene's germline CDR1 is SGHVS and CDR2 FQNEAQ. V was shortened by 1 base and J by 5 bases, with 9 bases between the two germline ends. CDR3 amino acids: CASSLVRGRANVLTF. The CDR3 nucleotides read TGTGCCAGCAGCTTAGTTAGGGGTAGGGCCAACGTCCTGACTTTC.

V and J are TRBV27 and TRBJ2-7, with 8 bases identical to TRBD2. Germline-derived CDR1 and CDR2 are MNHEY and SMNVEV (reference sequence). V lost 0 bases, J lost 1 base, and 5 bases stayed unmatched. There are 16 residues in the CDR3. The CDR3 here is CASSLSAGVVSYEQYF. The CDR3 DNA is TGTGCCAGCAGTTTATCAGCGGGAGTAGTATCCTACGAGCAGTACTTC.

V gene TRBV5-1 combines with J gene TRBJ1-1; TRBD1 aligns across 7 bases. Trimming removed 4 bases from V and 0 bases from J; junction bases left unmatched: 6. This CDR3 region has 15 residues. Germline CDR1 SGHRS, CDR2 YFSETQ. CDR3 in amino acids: CASSPGTDLNTEAFF. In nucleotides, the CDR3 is TGCGCCAGCAGCCCTGGGACAGATTTGAACACTGAAGCTTTCTTT.

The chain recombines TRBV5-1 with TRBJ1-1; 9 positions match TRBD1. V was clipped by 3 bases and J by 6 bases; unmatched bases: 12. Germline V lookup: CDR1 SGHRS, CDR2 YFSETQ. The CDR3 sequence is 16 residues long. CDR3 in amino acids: CASSYPPGQGPPEAFF. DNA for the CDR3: TGCGCCAGCAGCTACCCCCCGGGACAGGGCCCCCCTGAAGCTTTCTTT.

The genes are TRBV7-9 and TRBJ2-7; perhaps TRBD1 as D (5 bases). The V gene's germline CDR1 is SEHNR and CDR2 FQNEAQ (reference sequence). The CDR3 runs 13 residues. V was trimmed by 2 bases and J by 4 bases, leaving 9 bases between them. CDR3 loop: CASSLLSGYEQYF. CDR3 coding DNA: TGTGCCAGCAGCTTACTTTCAGGGTACGAGCAGTACTTC.

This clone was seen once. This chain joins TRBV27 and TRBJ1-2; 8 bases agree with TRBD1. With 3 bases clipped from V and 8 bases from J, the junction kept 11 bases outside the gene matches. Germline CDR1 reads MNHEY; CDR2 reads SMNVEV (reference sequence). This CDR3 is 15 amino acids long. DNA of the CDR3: TGTGCCAGCAGTTTCGGTCAGGGGGCCCCCGGGGGCTACACCTTC. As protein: CASSFGQGAPGGYTF.

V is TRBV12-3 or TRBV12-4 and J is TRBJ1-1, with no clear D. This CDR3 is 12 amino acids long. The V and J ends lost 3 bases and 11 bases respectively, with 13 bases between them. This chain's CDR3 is CASSFARPWAFF. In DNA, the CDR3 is TGTGCCAGCAGTTTTGCCCGTCCGTGGGCTTTCTTT.

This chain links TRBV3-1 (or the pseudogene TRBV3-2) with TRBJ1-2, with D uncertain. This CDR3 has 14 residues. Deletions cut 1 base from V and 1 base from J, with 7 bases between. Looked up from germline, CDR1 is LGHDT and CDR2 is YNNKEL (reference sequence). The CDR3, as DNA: TGTGCCAGCAGCCAAGGGACGGTTAACTATGGCTACACCTTC. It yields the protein CASSQGTVNYGYTF.

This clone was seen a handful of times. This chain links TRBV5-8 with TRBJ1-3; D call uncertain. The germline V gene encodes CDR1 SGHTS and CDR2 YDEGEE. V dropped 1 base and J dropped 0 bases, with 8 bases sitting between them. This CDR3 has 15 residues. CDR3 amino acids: CASSLYSYSGNTIYF. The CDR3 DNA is TGTGCCAGCAGCTTGTACAGCTACTCTGGAAACACCATATATTTT.

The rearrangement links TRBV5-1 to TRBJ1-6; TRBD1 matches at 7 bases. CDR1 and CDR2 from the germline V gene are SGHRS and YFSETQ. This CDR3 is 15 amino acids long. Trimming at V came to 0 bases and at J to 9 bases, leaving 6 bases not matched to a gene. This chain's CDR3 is CASSLGTGVSSPLHF. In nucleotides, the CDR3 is TGCGCCAGCAGCTTGGGAACAGGGGTTAGTTCACCCCTCCACTTT. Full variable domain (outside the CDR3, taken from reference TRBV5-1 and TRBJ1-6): KAGVTQTPRYLIKTRGQQVTLSCSPISGHRSVSWYQQTPGQGLQFLFEYFSETQRNKGNFPGRFSGRQFSNSRSEMNVSTLELGDSALYLCASSLGTGVSSPLHFGNGTRLTVT.

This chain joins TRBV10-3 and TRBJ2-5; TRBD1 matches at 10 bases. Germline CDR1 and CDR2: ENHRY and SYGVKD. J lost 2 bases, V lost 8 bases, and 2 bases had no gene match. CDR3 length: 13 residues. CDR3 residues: CAIRDRGQETQYF. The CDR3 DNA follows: TGTGCCATCCGGGACAGGGGACAAGAGACCCAGTACTTC.

The DNA for the CDR3 is TGTGCCAGCAGCTTGTCGGGACAGCCCACAGATACGCAGTATTTT. It yields the protein CASSLSGQPTDTQYF. V is TRBV5-4 and J is TRBJ2-3, with 7 bases matching TRBD1. With 1 base clipped from V and 2 bases from J, the junction kept 4 bases outside the gene matches. Germline V gene data show CDR1 as SGHNT and CDR2 as YYREEE (reference sequence). CDR3 size: 15 residues.

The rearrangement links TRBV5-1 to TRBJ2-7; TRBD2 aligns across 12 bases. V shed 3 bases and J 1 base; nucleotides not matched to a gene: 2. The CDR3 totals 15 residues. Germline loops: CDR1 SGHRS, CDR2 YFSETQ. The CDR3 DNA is TGCGCCAGCAGCTGGGGGACTAGCGGGTCCTACGAGCAGTACTTC. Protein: CASSWGTSGSYEQYF.

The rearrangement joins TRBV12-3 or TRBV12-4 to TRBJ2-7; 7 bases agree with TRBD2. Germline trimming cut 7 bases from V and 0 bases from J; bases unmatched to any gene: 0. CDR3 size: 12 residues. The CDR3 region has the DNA TGTGCCAGCAAGCGGGGCTCCTACGAGCAGTACTTC. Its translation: CASKRGSYEQYF.

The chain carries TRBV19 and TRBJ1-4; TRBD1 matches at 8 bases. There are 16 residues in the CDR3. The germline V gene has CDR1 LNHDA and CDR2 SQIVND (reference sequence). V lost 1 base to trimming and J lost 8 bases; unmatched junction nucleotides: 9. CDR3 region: CASSIVLDRDEEKLFF. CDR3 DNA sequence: TGTGCCAGTAGTATAGTTTTGGACAGGGACGAAGAAAAACTGTTTTTT.

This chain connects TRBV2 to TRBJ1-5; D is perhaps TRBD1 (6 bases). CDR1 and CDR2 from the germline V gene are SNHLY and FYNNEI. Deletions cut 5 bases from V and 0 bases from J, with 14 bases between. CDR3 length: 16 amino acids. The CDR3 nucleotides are TGTGCCAGCAGTCCCATAGGGGGGAATAGCAATCAGCCCCAGCATTTT. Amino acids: CASSPIGGNSNQPQHF.

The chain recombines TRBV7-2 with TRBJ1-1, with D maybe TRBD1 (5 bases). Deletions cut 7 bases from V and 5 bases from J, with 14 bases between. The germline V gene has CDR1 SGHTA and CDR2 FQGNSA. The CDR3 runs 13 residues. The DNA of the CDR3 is TGTGCCAGCAAGCAAAATCAGGGTACTGAAGCTTTCTTT. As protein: CASKQNQGTEAFF.

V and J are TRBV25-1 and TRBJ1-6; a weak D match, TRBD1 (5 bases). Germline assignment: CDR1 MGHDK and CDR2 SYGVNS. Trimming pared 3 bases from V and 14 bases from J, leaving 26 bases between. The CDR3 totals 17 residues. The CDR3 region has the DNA TGTGCCAGCAGTGATCGACCGGACAAGGAGGCTAGAGTAGCCCTCCACTTT. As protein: CASSDRPDKEARVALHF.

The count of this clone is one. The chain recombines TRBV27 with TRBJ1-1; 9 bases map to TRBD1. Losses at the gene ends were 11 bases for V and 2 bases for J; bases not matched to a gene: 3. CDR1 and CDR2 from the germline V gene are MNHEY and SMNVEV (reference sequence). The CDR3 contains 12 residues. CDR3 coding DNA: TGTGCCTCGGGACAGGGAAACACTGAAGCTTTCTTT. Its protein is CASGQGNTEAFF.

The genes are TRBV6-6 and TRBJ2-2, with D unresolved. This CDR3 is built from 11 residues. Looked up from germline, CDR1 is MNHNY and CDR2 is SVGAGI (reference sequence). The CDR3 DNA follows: TGTGCAACAGCGTTCTCCGGGGAGCTGTTTTTT. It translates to CATAFSGELFF.

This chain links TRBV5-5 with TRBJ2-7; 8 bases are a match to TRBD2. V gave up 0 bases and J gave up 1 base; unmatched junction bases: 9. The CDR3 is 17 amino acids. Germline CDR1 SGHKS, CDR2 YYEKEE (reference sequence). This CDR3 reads CASSLDATSGGSYEQYF. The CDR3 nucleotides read TGTGCCAGCAGCTTGGACGCTACTAGCGGAGGTTCCTACGAGCAGTACTTC.